This T cell receptor (beta chain) originates from a study of T cells in tumors after PD-1 blockade. Broader study findings: Clonal replacement, not reinvigoration, is suggested for expanded exhausted CD8+ clones after therapy. Two pre-treatment samples showed no clonal replacement between them.

As to this clone: Its antigen is as yet unknown.

Repertoires were generated with immunoSEQ multiplex PCR, while TCRdb's copy carries only in-frame clones and drops some. The sample holds about 3,700 clones, over 60% seen once. This CDR3 contains 16 residues. V trimming: 8 bases; J trimming: 0 bases; junction bases outside the gene matches: 10. The germline V gene has CDR1 SGHTA and CDR2 FQGNSA. The chain joins TRBV7-2 to TRBJ2-3, with 8 bases matching TRBD2. The clonotype originates from a human donor with basal cell carcinoma. This specimen was tumor tissue, taken before anti-PD-1 treatment. CDR3 DNA: TGTGCCAGCTCTATTAATAGCGGGGTGAGCACAGATACGCAGTATTTT. This encodes CASSINSGVSTDTQYF.